The 20 T cell receptor beta chains presented below share a single source sample, sequenced in a study of blood T cells in healthy people across ages. Alongside a J-beta primer mix, a sample-barcoded 5' primer served in a second PCR lasting roughly 6 to 11 cycles. TCRdb reprocessed the 5' RACE reads with MiXCR, giving one entry per CDR3 protein. The profile shows roughly 550,000 distinct CDR3 sequences, approximately 25% of them singletons. The sample was also reused in another study, on T cells of mothers and their children.

The sample consisted of blood. These receptors came from a boy between 10 and 17 years old in good health.

This chain uses TRBV28 with TRBJ2-1; D might be TRBD1 or TRBD2, each matching 6 bases. V was trimmed by 11 bases and J by 3 bases, leaving 8 bases between them. Germline V gene sequence: CDR1 MDHEN, CDR2 SYDVKM. This CDR3 region has 11 residues. CDR3 DNA sequence: TGTGCCGGGGGGCTCTACAATGAGCAGTTCTTC. Translating gives CAGGLYNEQFF.

This clonotype appeared a few times. Compared with germline, one end of the junction differs, possibly owing to a read error. V usage is TRBV6-4 and J usage is TRBJ2-7; 7 bases fit TRBD1. The end of the DNA is better explained by TRBJ2-1, so the J call may be wrong. Germline values: CDR1 MRHNA, CDR2 SNTAGT. The CDR3 spans 11 residues. The CDR3 is CASSDREEQFF. CDR3 nucleotide sequence: TGCGCCAGCAGTGACAGGGAGGAGCAGTTCTTC.

This clonotype was counted at least ten times. CDR3 in DNA: TGTGCCAGCAGTATCGTGGGCCCCCTGGATACGCAGTATTTT. As protein: CASSIVGPLDTQYF. The rearrangement joins TRBV27 to TRBJ2-3; no clear D gene. V dropped 5 bases and J dropped 6 bases, with 15 bases sitting between them. The CDR3 runs to 14 residues. Germline lookup yields CDR1 MNHEY and CDR2 SMNVEV (reference sequence).

The rearrangement links TRBV29-1 to TRBJ2-7; TRBD1 is a possible D gene (7 bases). Trimming left V 1 base short and J 2 bases short, with 12 bases between. The CDR3 is made up of 14 amino acids. Germline CDR1 SQVTM, CDR2 ANQGSEA. In DNA form, the CDR3 reads TGCAGCGTTGAAGCACCAGGGGGGCCCTACGAGCAGTACTTC. Its translation: CSVEAPGGPYEQYF.

As to this clonotype: The CDR3 carries no conserved terminal phenylalanine or tryptophan, so it likely arises from a read error. The chain recombines TRBV6-2 or TRBV6-3 with TRBJ1-6; a weak D match, TRBD1 (6 bases). The V end lost 2 bases, the J end lost 8 bases, and 13 bases lay between the germline ends. The CDR3 extends over 15 amino acids. Germline V gene sequence: CDR1 MNHEY, CDR2 SVGEGT. CDR3 DNA sequence: TGTGCCAGCAGTTACCCCAGGGGCGATTATTCACCCCTCCACTCT. This codes for CASSYPRGDYSPLHS.

This clonotype appeared once. This rearrangement joins TRBV29-1 to TRBJ2-5; 10 nucleotides align to TRBD1. The germline V gene has CDR1 SQVTM and CDR2 ANQGSEA. The CDR3 contains 14 residues. Trimming removed 6 bases from V and 5 bases from J; junction bases left unmatched: 9. Here the CDR3 DNA reads TGCAGCGTCGTGACAGGGGGCGCATGGGAGACCCAGTACTTC. This gives the protein CSVVTGGAWETQYF.

The chain has TRBV6-6 and TRBJ1-6; no firm D call. This CDR3 has 14 amino acids. Germline CDR1 MNHNY, CDR2 SVGAGI (reference sequence). V was trimmed by 2 bases and J by 7 bases, leaving 9 bases between them. The CDR3 coding sequence is TGTGCCAGCAGTTACAGGACCGAGAATTCACCCCTCCACTTT. Protein: CASSYRTENSPLHF.

The gene calls are TRBV11-2 and TRBJ2-3; 11 bases match TRBD2. CDR1 is SGHAT and CDR2 is FQNNGV in the germline V gene. V was clipped by 4 bases and J by 6 bases; unmatched bases: 12. The CDR3 sequence is 17 residues long. CDR3: CASSSWNSGGAGDTQYF. CDR3 DNA: TGTGCCAGCAGCTCATGGAATAGCGGGGGGGCGGGGGATACGCAGTATTTT. Complete variable domain (other parts from reference TRBV11-2 and TRBJ2-3): EAGVAQSPRYKIIEKRQSVAFWCNPISGHATLYWYQQILGQGPKLLIQFQNNGVVDDSQLPKDRFSAERLKGVDSTLKIQPAKLEDSAVYLCASSSWNSGGAGDTQYFGPGTRLTVL.

This clonotype came up once. The genes are TRBV7-9 and TRBJ1-2, with no clear D. CDR3 length: 14 amino acids. V lost 5 bases and J 2 bases, leaving 12 bases between the germline ends. Per germline, CDR1 SEHNR and CDR2 FQNEAQ (reference sequence). This CDR3 is CASSPPISNYGYTF. The CDR3 nucleotides are TGTGCCAGCAGCCCCCCCATCAGCAACTATGGCTACACCTTC.

The chain joins TRBV5-1 to TRBJ1-2; D remains ambiguous. This CDR3 comprises 12 residues. Germline V gene lookup returns CDR1 SGHRS and CDR2 YFSETQ. Deletions cut 0 bases from V and 5 bases from J, with 5 bases between. In DNA form, the CDR3 reads TGCGCCAGCAGCTTGGGTCTGTATGGCTACACCTTC. Translated: CASSLGLYGYTF.

This clonotype was observed a handful of times. At one boundary the junction diverges from the germline segment, which might be a read error. The rearrangement uses TRBV11-1 and TRBJ2-4; 14 nucleotides line up with TRBD2. Germline CDR1 reads SGHAT; CDR2 reads FQDESV (reference sequence). The CDR3 is 21 residues long. The DNA for the CDR3 is TGTGCCAGCAGCCCACCCCTCGGACTAGCGGGGGGTAGGTCCCCCATCAACATTCGGTACTTC. Translated, it gives CASSPPLGLAGGRSPINIRYF.

The rearrangement links TRBV6-1 to TRBJ1-3, with a weak D call TRBD1 (6 bases). Germline V CDR1 and CDR2: MNHNS, SASEGT. Trimming stripped 7 bases from V and 4 bases from J, with 14 bases between. CDR3 size: 14 residues. CDR3 coding DNA: TGTGCCAGCAATGTCGGGGGGCACGGAAACACCATATATTTT. Encoded protein: CASNVGGHGNTIYF.

The V call is TRBV28, the J call TRBJ2-1, with 14 positions matching TRBD2. Trimming at V came to 1 base and at J to 14 bases, leaving 4 bases not matched to a gene. Germline CDR1 MDHEN, CDR2 SYDVKM. The CDR3 runs to 14 residues. CDR3 coding DNA: TGTGCCAGCAGTTTATTGGGACTAGCGGGAGAGGAGTTCTTC. Encoded protein: CASSLLGLAGEEFF.

A few counts support this clonotype. The chain joins TRBV6-2 or TRBV6-3 to TRBJ2-5; D is possibly TRBD1 or TRBD2 (6 bases each). This CDR3 comprises 14 residues. Looked up from germline, CDR1 is MNHEY and CDR2 is SVGEGT. Between the trimmed V and J ends, which lost 8 bases and 2 bases, there was a span of 15 bases. CDR3 in DNA: TGTGCCAGCCTCTTGGGGGGCTTTCAAGAGACCCAGTACTTC. Its protein product is CASLLGGFQETQYF.

This clonotype was detected only a few times. The V gene is TRBV5-5, the J gene TRBJ1-1, with D perhaps TRBD1 (5 bases). The CDR3 contains 11 residues. Trimming took off 2 bases at V and 11 bases at J, with 10 bases between the two ends. In germline, CDR1 is SGHKS, CDR2 YYEKEE (reference sequence). The CDR3 loop is CASSFKGQAFF. The CDR3 DNA reads TGTGCCAGCAGCTTTAAGGGGCAGGCTTTCTTT.

The chain is built from TRBV20-1 and TRBJ2-7; the match to TRBD2 covers 7 bases. TRBJ2-5 explains the end of the DNA better; the J call may be wrong. From germline, CDR1 is DFQATT and CDR2 SNEGSKA (reference sequence). This CDR3 has 14 residues. CDR3 region: CSARVAGVRETQYF. In DNA, the CDR3 is TGCAGTGCTAGAGTTGCGGGAGTAAGAGAGACCCAGTACTTC.

The V and J genes are TRBV7-2 and TRBJ2-7; the D gene is possibly TRBD2 (5 bases). CDR1 and CDR2 from the germline V gene are SGHTA and FQGNSA. The CDR3 totals 16 residues. Trimming cost V 2 bases and J 0 bases, with 14 bases left between them. The CDR3 reads CASSLLRVISSYEQYF. The CDR3 nucleotides read TGTGCCAGCAGCTTACTGCGGGTGATAAGCTCCTACGAGCAGTACTTC.

This clonotype has just a few counts. The chain couples TRBV7-9 to TRBJ2-5; D is unclear. The J call may not be correct, given that the DNA end is closer to TRBJ2-1. Germline V lookup: CDR1 SEHNR, CDR2 FQNEAQ (reference sequence). The CDR3 extends over 11 amino acids. The CDR3 bases are TGTGCCAGCAGCGACCACAATGAGCAGTTCTTC. The encoded protein is CASSDHNEQFF.

This clonotype has more than one count but fewer than ten. This chain joins TRBV20-1 and TRBJ2-5; 9 nucleotides align to TRBD2. The DNA matches TRBJ2-1 better at its end, which makes the J call doubtful. The CDR3 extends over 15 amino acids. Germline V gene data show CDR1 as DFQATT and CDR2 as SNEGSKA (reference sequence). The CDR3, as DNA: TGCAGTGCTAGAGACTTAGCGGGAGCCTACAATGAGCAGTTCTTC. This encodes CSARDLAGAYNEQFF.

This clonotype has more than one count but fewer than ten. The chain is built from TRBV10-3 and TRBJ2-1; TRBD1 aligns across 9 bases. With V trimmed by 3 bases and J by 7 bases, 7 bases remained unmatched. The length of the CDR3 is 15 residues. CDR1 and CDR2 from the germline V gene are ENHRY and SYGVKD. CDR3 coding DNA: TGTGCCATCAGTGACGGGACAGGGATTCTTAATGAGCAGTTCTTC. It yields the protein CAISDGTGILNEQFF.